This T cell receptor beta chain appears in the sequencing data of a study of high-grade serous ovarian cancer treatment subgroups. Study-level points and caveats: Same-patient tumor repertoires overlapped at roughly 0.095 to 0.8; different patients barely overlapped.

Regarding this clone: The target antigen is unknown.

Looked up from germline, CDR1 is SGHTA and CDR2 is FQGNSA. Deletions cut 5 bases from V and 4 bases from J, with 23 bases between. The CDR3 runs 17 residues. The table came from immunoSEQ multiplex PCR; TCRdb's copy has only in-frame clones and leaves some out. The table has thousands of clones, around 75% seen once. Tumor tissue was taken before any definitive surgery or chemotherapy was given. The sequenced sample consisted of tumor tissue. The chain recombines TRBV7-2 with TRBJ1-1; TRBD1 is a possible D gene (5 bases). The clonotype originates from a human donor with high-grade serous ovarian cancer. The CDR3, as DNA: TGTGCCAGCAGCCCCTGGGGCGGAGGGGCCCAGGGCACTGAAGCTTTCTTT. Translated: CASSPWGGGAQGTEAFF.